This T cell receptor beta chain was identified in a study of type 1 regulatory T cells. Study-wide background: T-allo10 is an in vitro-generated, Tr1-enriched CD4 T cell product specific for alloantigen.

TCRdb analysed the reads with MiXCR anew, one entry per CDR3 protein. The sample shows some 71,000 distinct CDR3 sequences, less than 25% of them seen only once. The germline V gene has CDR1 DFQATT and CDR2 SNEGSKA (reference sequence). The CDR3 length is 15 residues. Findings of the study overall: Compared with non-Tr1 cells, Tr1 cells showed a narrower TCR repertoire.

This clonotype appeared a few times. Its antigen is currently unknown. The receptor was derived from a human donor in good health. Sequenced material: cultured type 1 regulatory T (Tr1) cells, either the whole culture or a sorted fraction (not recorded which). This chain connects TRBV20-1 to TRBJ2-3; tentatively, D is TRBD2 (6 bases). The CDR3 sequence is CSLKLAHIPTDTQYF. Written as DNA, the CDR3 is TGCAGCCTTAAACTAGCCCATATACCCACAGATACGCAGTATTTT.